Presented here are 10 T cell receptor beta chains from one specimen sequenced in a study of vaccination and CD4 T cells after COVID-19. Stated time point: late sampling 161 to 241 days after vaccination in three convalescent patients. Treatment described: roughly 10-day PBMC culture with coronavirus spike peptide pools or control peptides (ViraFEST assay). These receptors' targets are unknown. Sequencing of DNA taken from cultured CD4+ T cells relied on the Oncomine TCR Beta short-read assay. From the PCR reads, TCRdb called clonotypes with MiXCR, one entry per CDR3 protein. The table lists over 20,000 distinct CDR3 sequences, around 30% of them singletons, with around 8.4% in the top ten. Source: CD4+ T cells from blood, cultured in vitro, taken about 7 months after SARS-CoV-2 vaccination. The receptors originated from a human donor who had recovered from COVID-19.

The chain employs TRBV28 and TRBJ2-1; 7 positions agree with TRBD2. Looked up from germline, CDR1 is MDHEN and CDR2 is SYDVKM. V lost 4 bases, J lost 7 bases, and 13 bases stayed unmatched. The CDR3 totals 16 residues. The CDR3 region has the DNA TGTGCCAGCAGTTGGGAGCGGGATCGGCCACCAAATGAGCAGTTCTTC. It codes for CASSWERDRPPNEQFF. Complete variable domain (other parts from reference TRBV28 and TRBJ2-1): DVKVTQSSRYLVKRTGEKVFLECVQDMDHENMFWYRQDPGLGLRLIYFSYDVKMKEKGDIPEGYSVSREKKERFSLILESASTNQTSMYLCASSWERDRPPNEQFFGPGTRLTVL.

The chain is built from TRBV28 and TRBJ2-7; 12 positions agree with TRBD1. CDR1 is MDHEN, CDR2 SYDVKM, per germline. V shed 7 bases, J shed 1 base, and the junction held 8 bases outside the gene matches. The length of the CDR3 is 16 residues. DNA of the CDR3: TGTGCCAGCATGGGGACAGGGGGCATTAGGTCCTACGAGCAGTACTTC. It is translated as CASMGTGGIRSYEQYF.

The CDR3 sequence: CASPNGEQYF. CDR3 in DNA: TGTGCCAGCCCCAACGGCGAGCAGTACTTC. V gene TRBV21-1 combines with J gene TRBJ2-7. TRBV21-1 is a pseudogene. The CDR3 is made up of 10 amino acids.

This clonotype was seen only a few times. The rearrangement uses TRBV6-1 and TRBJ2-7; 9 bases align to TRBD1. The CDR3 runs 15 residues. Germline values: CDR1 MNHNS, CDR2 SASEGT. V lost 6 bases and J lost 0; bases outside the gene matches: 6. CDR3 DNA: TGTGCCAGCAGATGGACAGGGGCCGCCTCCTACGAGCAGTACTTC. Encoded protein: CASRWTGAASYEQYF.

This chain joins TRBV6-5 and TRBJ2-7; 7 bases line up with TRBD2. The CDR3 contains 18 residues. Germline V gives CDR1 MNHEY, CDR2 SVGAGI. V lost 2 bases, J lost 8 bases, and 21 bases stayed unmatched. DNA for the CDR3: TGTGCCAGCAGTTACCCGGCCTTTGACAGCGGGGAGTTTTCGAAGCAGTACTTC. Translating it yields CASSYPAFDSGEFSKQYF.

The chain is built from TRBV2 and TRBJ2-1; 12 bases match TRBD2. There are 18 residues in the CDR3. The V gene's germline CDR1 is SNHLY and CDR2 FYNNEI. J was trimmed by 0 bases and V by 1 base; bases with no gene match: 4. CDR3 sequence reads: CASSEGLAGGISYNEQFF. DNA for the CDR3: TGTGCCAGCAGTGAAGGCCTAGCGGGAGGGATCTCCTACAATGAGCAGTTCTTC.

The chain has TRBV28 and TRBJ1-1; maybe TRBD1 (6 bases). The V end was cut by 8 bases, the J end by 5 bases, with 15 bases between. The germline CDR1 and CDR2 sequences are MDHEN and SYDVKM. The CDR3 runs to 13 residues. The CDR3 spells CASLQGEWTEAFF. The CDR3 nucleotides read TGTGCCAGCCTACAGGGCGAGTGGACTGAAGCTTTCTTT.

CDR3: CSADPGAYEQYF. The CDR3 bases are TGCAGTGCAGACCCGGGGGCCTACGAGCAGTACTTC. V is TRBV20-1 and J is TRBJ2-7; D might be TRBD2 (6 bases). Per germline, CDR1 DFQATT and CDR2 SNEGSKA (reference sequence). The CDR3 spans 12 residues. Deletions cut 6 bases from V and 2 bases from J, with 11 bases between.

This clonotype qualifies as medium-sized (0.01 to 0.1%). The chain joins TRBV27 to TRBJ2-7; 11 bases line up with TRBD2. Losses at the gene ends were 7 bases for V and 2 bases for J; bases not matched to a gene: 4. Germline V CDR1 and CDR2: MNHEY, SMNVEV (reference sequence). This CDR3 has 14 residues. The CDR3 loop is CASKGLAGPYEQYF. CDR3 sequence (DNA): TGTGCCAGCAAAGGACTAGCGGGCCCCTACGAGCAGTACTTC.

This clonotype was observed a handful of times. V and J are TRBV15 and TRBJ2-7, with 11 bases aligning to TRBD2. This CDR3 region has 15 residues. Germline CDR1 reads LNHNV; CDR2 reads YYDKDF (reference sequence). The junction had 4 bases not matched to a gene; V was cut back by 3 bases and J by 3 bases. CDR3 bases: TGTGCCACCAGCAGGAATCTAGCGGGGGGCTACGAGCAGTACTTC. This translates into CATSRNLAGGYEQYF.